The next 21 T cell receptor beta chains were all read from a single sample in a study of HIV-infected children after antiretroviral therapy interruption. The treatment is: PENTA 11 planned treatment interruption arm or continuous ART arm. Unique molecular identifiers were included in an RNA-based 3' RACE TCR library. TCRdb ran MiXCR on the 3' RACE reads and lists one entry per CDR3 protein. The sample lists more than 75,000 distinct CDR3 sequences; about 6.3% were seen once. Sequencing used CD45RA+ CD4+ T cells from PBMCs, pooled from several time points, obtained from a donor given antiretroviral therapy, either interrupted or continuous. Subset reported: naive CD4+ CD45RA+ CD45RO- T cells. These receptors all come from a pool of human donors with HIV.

CDR3 in DNA: TGCGCCAGCAGCTTGGAGGGACAGGGCGGAAACACCATATATTTT. Amino acids: CASSLEGQGGNTIYF. The chain recombines TRBV5-1 with TRBJ1-3; the match to TRBD1 covers 9 bases. The germline V gene encodes CDR1 SGHRS and CDR2 YFSETQ. CDR3 length: 15 amino acids. V gave up 0 bases and J gave up 4 bases; unmatched junction bases: 2.

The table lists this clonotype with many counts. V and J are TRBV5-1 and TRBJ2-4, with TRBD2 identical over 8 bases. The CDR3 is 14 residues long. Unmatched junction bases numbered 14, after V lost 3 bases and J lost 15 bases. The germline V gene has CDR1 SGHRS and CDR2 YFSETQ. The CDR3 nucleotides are TGCGCCAGCAGCTCCCCGGAGGGAGCGGGAGTATCGTACTTC. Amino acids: CASSSPEGAGVSYF.

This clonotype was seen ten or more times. CDR3 sequence reads: CASSLARQGGGEQYF. CDR3 bases: TGTGCCAGCAGTTTAGCGCGACAGGGGGGTGGTGAGCAGTACTTC. The V gene is TRBV28, the J gene TRBJ2-7, with 9 nucleotides matching TRBD1. This CDR3 contains 15 residues. CDR1 is MDHEN, CDR2 SYDVKM, per germline. V was clipped by 2 bases and J by 7 bases; unmatched bases: 9. The whole variable domain, filled in from reference TRBV28 and TRBJ2-7, reads DVKVTQSSRYLVKRTGEKVFLECVQDMDHENMFWYRQDPGLGLRLIYFSYDVKMKEKGDIPEGYSVSREKKERFSLILESASTNQTSMYLCASSLARQGGGEQYFGPGTRLTVT.

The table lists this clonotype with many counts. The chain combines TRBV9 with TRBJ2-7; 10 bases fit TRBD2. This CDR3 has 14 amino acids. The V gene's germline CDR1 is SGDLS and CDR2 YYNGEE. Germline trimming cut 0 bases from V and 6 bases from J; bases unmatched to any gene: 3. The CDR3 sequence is CASSVASGGGEQYF. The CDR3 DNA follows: TGTGCCAGCAGCGTAGCTAGCGGGGGAGGCGAGCAGTACTTC.

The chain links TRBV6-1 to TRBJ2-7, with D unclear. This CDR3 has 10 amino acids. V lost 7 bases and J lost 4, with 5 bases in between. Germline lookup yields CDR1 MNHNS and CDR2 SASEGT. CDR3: CASKRYEQYF. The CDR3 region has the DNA TGTGCCAGCAAGCGTTACGAGCAGTACTTC.

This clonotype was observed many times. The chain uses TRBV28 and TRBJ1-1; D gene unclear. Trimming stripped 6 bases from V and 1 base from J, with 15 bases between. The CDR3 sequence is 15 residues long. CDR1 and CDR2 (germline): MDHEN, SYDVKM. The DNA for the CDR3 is TGTGCCAGCAGCCCCTGGGTCGACCCGAACACTGAAGCTTTCTTT. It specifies CASSPWVDPNTEAFF.

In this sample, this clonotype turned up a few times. CDR3 coding DNA: TGTGCCAGCAGCCAGGGGGTGGAGCAGTACTTC. This translates into CASSQGVEQYF. This chain links TRBV3-1 with TRBJ2-7; either TRBD1 or TRBD2 may supply D (5 bases each). This CDR3 region has 11 residues. Between the trimmed V and J ends, which lost 3 bases and 7 bases, there was a span of 7 bases. Looked up from germline, CDR1 is LGHDT and CDR2 is YNNKEL (reference sequence).

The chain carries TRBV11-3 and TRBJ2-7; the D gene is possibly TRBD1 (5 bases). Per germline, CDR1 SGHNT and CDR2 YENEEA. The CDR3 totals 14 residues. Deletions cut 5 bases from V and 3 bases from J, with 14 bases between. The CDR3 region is CASSPQGGNYEQYF. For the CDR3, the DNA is TGTGCCAGCAGCCCGCAGGGCGGAAACTACGAGCAGTACTTC.

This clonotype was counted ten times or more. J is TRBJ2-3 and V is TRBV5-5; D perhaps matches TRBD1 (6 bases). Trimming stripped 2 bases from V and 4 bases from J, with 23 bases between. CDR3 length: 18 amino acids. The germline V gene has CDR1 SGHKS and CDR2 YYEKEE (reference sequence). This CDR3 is CASSFVPRRQGSPDTQYF. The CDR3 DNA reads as TGTGCCAGCAGCTTCGTACCTCGACGGCAGGGGTCCCCAGATACGCAGTATTTT.

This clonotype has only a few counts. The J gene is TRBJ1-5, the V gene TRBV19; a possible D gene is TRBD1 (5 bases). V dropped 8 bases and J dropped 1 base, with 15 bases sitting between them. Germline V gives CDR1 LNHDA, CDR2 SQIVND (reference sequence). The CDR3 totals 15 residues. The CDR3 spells CASRRVPGSNQPQHF. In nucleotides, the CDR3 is TGTGCCAGTCGCAGGGTCCCCGGGAGCAATCAGCCCCAGCATTTT.

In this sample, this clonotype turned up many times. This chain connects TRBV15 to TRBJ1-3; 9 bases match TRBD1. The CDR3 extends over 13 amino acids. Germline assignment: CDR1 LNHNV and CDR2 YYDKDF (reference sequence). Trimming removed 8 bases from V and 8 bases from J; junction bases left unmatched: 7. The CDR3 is CATETGQGDTIYF. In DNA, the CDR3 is TGTGCCACCGAAACGGGACAGGGTGACACCATATATTTT.

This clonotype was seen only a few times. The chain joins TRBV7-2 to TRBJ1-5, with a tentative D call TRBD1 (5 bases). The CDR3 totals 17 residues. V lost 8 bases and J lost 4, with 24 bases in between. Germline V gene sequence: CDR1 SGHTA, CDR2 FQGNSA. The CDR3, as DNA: TGTGCCAGCTCACTCCCTAGGGGAGGCCAGCGGAATCAGCCCCAGCATTTT. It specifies CASSLPRGGQRNQPQHF.

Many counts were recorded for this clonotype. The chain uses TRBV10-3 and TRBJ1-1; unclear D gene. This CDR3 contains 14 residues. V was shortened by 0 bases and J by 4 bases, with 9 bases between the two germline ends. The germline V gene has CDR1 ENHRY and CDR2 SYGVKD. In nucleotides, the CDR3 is TGTGCCATCAGTGAGTCGACTCAGACCACTGAAGCTTTCTTT. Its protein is CAISESTQTTEAFF.

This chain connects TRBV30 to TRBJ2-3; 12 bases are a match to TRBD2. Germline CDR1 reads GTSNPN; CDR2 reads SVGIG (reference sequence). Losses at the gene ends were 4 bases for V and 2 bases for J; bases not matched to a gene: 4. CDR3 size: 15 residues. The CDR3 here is CAWKLAGGFTDTQYF. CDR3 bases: TGTGCCTGGAAACTAGCGGGGGGCTTCACAGATACGCAGTATTTT.

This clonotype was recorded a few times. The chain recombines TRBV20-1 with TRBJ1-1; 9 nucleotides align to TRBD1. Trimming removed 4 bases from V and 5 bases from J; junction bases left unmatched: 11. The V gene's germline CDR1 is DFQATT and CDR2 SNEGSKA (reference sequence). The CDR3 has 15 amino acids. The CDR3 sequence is CSATAGTGLRTEAFF. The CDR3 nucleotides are TGCAGTGCTACTGCCGGGACAGGGCTGAGGACTGAAGCTTTCTTT.

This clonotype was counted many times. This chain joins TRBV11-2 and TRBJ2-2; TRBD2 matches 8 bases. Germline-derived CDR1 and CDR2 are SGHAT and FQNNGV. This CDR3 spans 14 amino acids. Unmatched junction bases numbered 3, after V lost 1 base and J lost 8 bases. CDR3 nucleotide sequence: TGTGCCAGCAGCTTAGGAGCGGGGGTGGGGGAGCTGTTTTTT. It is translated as CASSLGAGVGELFF. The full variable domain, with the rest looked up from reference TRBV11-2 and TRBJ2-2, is EAGVAQSPRYKIIEKRQSVAFWCNPISGHATLYWYQQILGQGPKLLIQFQNNGVVDDSQLPKDRFSAERLKGVDSTLKIQPAKLEDSAVYLCASSLGAGVGELFFGEGSRLTVL.

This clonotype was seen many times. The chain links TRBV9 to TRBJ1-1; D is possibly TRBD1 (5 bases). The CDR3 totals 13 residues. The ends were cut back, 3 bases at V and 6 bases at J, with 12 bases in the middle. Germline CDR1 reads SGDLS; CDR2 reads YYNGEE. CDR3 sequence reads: CASSGRGDAEAFF. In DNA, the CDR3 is TGTGCCAGCAGCGGTCGAGGGGACGCTGAAGCTTTCTTT.

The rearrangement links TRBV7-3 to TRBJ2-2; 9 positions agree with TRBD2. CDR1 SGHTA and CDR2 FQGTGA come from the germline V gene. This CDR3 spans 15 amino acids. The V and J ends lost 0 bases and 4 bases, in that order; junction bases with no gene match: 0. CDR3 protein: CASSLTSGGTGELFF. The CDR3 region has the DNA TGTGCCAGCAGCTTAACTAGCGGGGGCACCGGGGAGCTGTTTTTT.

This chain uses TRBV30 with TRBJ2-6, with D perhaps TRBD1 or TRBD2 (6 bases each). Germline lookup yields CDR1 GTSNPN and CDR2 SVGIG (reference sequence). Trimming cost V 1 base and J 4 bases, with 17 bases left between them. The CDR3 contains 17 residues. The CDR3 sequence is CAWSEGGASPGANVLTF. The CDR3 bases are TGTGCCTGGAGTGAGGGGGGCGCCTCACCCGGGGCCAACGTCCTGACTTTC.

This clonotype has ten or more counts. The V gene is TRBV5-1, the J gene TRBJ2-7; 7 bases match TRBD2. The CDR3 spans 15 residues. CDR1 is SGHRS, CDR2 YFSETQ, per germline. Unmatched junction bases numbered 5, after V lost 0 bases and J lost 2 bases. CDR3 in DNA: TGCGCCAGCAGCTTGGGAGCGGGGAACCCCTACGAGCAGTACTTC. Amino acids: CASSLGAGNPYEQYF.

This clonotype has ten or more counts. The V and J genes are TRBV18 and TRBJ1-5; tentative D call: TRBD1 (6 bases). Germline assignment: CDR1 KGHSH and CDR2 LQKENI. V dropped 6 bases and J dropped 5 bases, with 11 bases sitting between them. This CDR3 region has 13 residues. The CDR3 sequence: CASSPDSYQPQHF. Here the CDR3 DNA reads TGTGCCAGCTCCCCGGACAGTTATCAGCCCCAGCATTTT. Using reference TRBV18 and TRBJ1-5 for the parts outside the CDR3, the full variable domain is NAGVMQNPRHLVRRRGQEARLRCSPMKGHSHVYWYRQLPEEGLKFMVYLQKENIIDESGMPKERFSAEFPKEGPSILRIQQVVRGDSAAYFCASSPDSYQPQHFGDGTRLSIL.